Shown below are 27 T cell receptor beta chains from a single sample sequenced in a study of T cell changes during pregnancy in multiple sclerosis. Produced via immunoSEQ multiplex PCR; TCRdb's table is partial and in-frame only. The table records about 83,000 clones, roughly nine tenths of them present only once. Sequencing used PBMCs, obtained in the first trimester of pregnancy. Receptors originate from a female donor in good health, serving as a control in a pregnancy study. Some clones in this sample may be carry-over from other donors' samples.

The CDR3 nucleotides read TGTGCCAGCAGCCGGGAGCAAGATAATTCACCCCTCCACTTT. Translating gives CASSREQDNSPLHF. The chain joins TRBV5-4 to TRBJ1-6; no clear D. V was pared by 4 bases and J by 5 bases, with 10 bases between. The CDR3 is 14 residues long. Germline values: CDR1 SGHNT, CDR2 YYREEE (reference sequence).

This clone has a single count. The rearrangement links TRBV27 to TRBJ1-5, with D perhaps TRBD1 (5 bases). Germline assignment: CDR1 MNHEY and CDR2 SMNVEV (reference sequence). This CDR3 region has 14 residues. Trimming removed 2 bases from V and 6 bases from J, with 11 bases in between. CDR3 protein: CASSLQGEAQPQHF. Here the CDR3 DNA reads TGTGCCAGCAGTTTACAGGGCGAGGCTCAGCCCCAGCATTTT.

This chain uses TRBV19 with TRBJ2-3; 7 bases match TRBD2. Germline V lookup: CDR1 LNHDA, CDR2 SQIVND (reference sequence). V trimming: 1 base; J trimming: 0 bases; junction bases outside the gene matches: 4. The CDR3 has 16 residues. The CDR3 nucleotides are TGTGCCAGTAGTATAGGCGGGGGAGCTAGCACAGATACGCAGTATTTT. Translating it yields CASSIGGGASTDTQYF.

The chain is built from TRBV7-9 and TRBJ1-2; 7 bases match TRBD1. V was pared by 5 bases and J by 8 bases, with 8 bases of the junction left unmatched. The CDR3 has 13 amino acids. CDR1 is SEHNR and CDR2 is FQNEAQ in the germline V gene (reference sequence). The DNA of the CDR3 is TGTGCCAGCAGCCCTGACAGGGTGAGAGGCTACACCTTC. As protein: CASSPDRVRGYTF.

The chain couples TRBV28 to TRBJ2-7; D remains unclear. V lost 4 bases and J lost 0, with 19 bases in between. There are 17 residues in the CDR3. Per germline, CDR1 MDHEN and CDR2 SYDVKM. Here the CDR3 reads CASSSPPGSASSYEQYF. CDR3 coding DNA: TGTGCCAGCAGTTCCCCCCCCGGCTCTGCTAGCTCCTACGAGCAGTACTTC.

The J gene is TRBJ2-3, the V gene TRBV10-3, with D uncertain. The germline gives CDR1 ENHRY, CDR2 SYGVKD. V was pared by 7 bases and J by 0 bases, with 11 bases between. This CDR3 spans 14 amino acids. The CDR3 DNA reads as TGTGCCATCAAGATCGCGCTGAGCACAGATACGCAGTATTTT. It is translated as CAIKIALSTDTQYF.

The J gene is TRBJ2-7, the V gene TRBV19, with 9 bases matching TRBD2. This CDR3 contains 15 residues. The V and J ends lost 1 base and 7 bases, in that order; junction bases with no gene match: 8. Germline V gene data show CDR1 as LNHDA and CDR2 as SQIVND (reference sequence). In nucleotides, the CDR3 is TGTGCCAGTAGTATAGGTAGCGGGGGACCTACGGAGCAGTACTTC. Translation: CASSIGSGGPTEQYF.

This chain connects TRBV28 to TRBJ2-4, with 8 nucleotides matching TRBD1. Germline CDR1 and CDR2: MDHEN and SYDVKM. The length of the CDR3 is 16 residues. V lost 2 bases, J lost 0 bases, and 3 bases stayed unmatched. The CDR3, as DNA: TGTGCCAGCAGTTTACAGGGGGCTATAGCCAAAAACATTCAGTACTTC. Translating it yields CASSLQGAIAKNIQYF.

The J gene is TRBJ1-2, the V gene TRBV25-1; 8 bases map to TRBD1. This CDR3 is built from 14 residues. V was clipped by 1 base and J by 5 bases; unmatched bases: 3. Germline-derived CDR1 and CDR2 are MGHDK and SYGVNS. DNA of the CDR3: TGTGCCAGCAGTGAATCGACAGGGGTTTATGGCTACACCTTC. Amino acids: CASSESTGVYGYTF.

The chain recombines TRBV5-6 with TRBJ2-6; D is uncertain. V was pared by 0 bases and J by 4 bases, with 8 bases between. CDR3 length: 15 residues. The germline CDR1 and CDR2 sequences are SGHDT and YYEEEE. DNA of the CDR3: TGTGCCAGCAGCTTGGCCTCGTTGGGGGCCAACGTCCTGACTTTC. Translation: CASSLASLGANVLTF.

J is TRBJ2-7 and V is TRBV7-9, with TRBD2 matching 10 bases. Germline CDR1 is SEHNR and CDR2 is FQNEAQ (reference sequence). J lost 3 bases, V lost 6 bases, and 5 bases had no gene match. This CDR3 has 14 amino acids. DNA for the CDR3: TGTGCCAGCAGTTTGACTAGCGGGTACTACGAGCAGTACTTC. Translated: CASSLTSGYYEQYF.

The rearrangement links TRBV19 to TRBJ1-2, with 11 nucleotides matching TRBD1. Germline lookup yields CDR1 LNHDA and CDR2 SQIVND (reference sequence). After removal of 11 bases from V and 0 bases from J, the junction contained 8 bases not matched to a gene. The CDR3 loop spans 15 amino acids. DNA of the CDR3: TGTGCCGGTACCCCGGGACAGGGGGCTAACTATGGCTACACCTTC. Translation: CAGTPGQGANYGYTF. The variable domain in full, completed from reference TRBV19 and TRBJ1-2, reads DGGITQSPKYLFRKEGQNVTLSCEQNLNHDAMYWYRQDPGQGLRLIYYSQIVNDFQKGDIAEGYSVSREKKESFPLTVTSAQKNPTAFYLCAGTPGQGANYGYTFGSGTRLTVV.

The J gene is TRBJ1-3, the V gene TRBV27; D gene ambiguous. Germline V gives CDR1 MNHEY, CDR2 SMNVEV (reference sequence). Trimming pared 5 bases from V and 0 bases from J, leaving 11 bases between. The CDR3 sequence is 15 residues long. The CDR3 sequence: CASSPNGGSGNTIYF. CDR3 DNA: TGTGCCAGCAGTCCGAACGGAGGCTCTGGAAACACCATATATTTT.

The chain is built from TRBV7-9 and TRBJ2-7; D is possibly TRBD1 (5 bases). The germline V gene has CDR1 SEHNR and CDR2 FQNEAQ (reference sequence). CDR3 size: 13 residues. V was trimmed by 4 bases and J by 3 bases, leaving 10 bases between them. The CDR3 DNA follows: TGTGCCAGCAGCTCCGGACAAATCTACGAGCAGTACTTC. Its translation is CASSSGQIYEQYF.

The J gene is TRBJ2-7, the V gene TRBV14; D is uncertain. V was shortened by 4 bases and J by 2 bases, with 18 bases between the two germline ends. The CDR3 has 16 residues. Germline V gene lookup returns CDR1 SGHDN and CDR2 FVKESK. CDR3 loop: CASSPPGSRKAYEQYF. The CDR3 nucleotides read TGTGCCAGCAGCCCCCCCGGGTCCCGGAAGGCCTACGAGCAGTACTTC.

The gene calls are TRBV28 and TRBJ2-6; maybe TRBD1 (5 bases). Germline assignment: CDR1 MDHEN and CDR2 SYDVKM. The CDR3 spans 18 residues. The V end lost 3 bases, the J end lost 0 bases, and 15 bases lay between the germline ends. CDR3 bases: TGTGCCAGCAGTTTGTCCCAGGGCTCTCTCTCTGGGGCCAACGTCCTGACTTTC. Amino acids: CASSLSQGSLSGANVLTF.

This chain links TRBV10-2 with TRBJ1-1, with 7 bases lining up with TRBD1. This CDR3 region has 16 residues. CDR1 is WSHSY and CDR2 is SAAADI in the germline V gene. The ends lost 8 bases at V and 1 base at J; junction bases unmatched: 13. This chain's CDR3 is CASRFPGQASNTEAFF. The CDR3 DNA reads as TGCGCCAGCCGATTCCCCGGACAGGCTTCGAACACTGAAGCTTTCTTT.

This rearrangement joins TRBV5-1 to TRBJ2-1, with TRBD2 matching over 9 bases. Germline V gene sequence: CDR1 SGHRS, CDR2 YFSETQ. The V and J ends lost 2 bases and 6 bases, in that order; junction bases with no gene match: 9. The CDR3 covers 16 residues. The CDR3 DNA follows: TGCGCCAGCAGCTTCGGCGGGAGGGCCCTGATCAATGAGCAGTTCTTC. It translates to CASSFGGRALINEQFF.

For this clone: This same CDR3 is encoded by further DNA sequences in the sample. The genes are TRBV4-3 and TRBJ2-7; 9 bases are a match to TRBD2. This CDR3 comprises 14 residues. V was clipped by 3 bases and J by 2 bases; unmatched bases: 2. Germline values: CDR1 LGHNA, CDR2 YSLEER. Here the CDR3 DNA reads TGCGCCAGCAGCCAGGCGGGAGGGCCCTACGAGCAGTACTTC. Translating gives CASSQAGGPYEQYF.

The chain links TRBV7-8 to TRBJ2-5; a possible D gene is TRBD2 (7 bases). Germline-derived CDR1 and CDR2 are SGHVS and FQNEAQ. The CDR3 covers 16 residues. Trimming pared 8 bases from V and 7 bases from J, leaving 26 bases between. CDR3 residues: CASGVLGGGGSGTQYF. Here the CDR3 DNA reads TGTGCCAGCGGAGTCTTAGGGGGAGGGGGGTCTGGGACCCAGTACTTC.

Here the CDR3 DNA reads TGTGCCAGCAAAGACAGGTCCTACGAGCAGTACTTC. Its protein product is CASKDRSYEQYF. This sequence joins TRBV25-1 and TRBJ2-7, with D possibly matching TRBD1 (6 bases). The CDR3 runs 12 residues. The germline gives CDR1 MGHDK, CDR2 SYGVNS. V was cut by 7 bases and J by 1 base, with 8 bases left in between.

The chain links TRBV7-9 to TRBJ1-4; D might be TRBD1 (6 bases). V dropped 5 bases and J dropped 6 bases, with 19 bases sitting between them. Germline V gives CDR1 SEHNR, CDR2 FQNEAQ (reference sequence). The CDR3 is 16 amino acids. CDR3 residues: CASSLGSGGLHEKLFF. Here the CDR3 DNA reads TGTGCCAGCAGCCTAGGATCGGGGGGCCTGCATGAAAAACTGTTTTTT.

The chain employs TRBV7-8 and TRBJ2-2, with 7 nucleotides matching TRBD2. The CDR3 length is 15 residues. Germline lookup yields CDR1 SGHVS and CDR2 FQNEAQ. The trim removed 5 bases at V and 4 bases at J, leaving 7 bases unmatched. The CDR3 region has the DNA TGTGCCAGCAGCCCGTTGGGGGAGGGCACCGGGGAGCTGTTTTTT. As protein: CASSPLGEGTGELFF.

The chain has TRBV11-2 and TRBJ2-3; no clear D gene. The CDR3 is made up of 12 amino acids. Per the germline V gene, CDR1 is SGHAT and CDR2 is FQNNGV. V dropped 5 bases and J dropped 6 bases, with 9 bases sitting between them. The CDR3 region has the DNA TGTGCCAGCAGCGAATATCGGGATACGCAGTATTTT. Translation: CASSEYRDTQYF.

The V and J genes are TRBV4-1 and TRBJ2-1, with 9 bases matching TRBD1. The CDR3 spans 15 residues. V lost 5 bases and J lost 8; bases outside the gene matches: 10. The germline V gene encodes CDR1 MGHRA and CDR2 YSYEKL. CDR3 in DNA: TGCGCCAGCAGCAACCCGAAACAGGGGGCTGATGAGCAGTTCTTC. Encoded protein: CASSNPKQGADEQFF.

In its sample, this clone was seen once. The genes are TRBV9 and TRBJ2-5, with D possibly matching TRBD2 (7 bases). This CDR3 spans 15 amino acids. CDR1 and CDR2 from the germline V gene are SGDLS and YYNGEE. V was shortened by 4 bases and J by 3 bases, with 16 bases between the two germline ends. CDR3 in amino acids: CASSPGGREKETQYF. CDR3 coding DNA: TGTGCCAGCAGCCCGGGGGGCAGGGAGAAAGAGACCCAGTACTTC.

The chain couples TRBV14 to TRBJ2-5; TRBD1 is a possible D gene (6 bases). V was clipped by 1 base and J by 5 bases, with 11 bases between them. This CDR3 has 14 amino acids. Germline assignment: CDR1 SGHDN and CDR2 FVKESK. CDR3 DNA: TGTGCCAGCAGCCAAGCAAGGGGGTCGGAGACCCAGTACTTC. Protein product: CASSQARGSETQYF.